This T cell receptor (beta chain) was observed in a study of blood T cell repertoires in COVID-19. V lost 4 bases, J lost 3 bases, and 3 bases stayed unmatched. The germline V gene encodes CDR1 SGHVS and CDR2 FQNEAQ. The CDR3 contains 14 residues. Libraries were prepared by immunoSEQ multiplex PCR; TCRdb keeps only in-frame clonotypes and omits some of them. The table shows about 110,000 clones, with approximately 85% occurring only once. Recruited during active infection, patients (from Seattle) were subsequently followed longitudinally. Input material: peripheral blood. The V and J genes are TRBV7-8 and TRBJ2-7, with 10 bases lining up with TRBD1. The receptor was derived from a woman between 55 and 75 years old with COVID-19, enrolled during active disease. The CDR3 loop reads CASSSTGGGYEQYF. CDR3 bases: TGTGCCAGCAGCTCGACAGGGGGCGGCTACGAGCAGTACTTC.